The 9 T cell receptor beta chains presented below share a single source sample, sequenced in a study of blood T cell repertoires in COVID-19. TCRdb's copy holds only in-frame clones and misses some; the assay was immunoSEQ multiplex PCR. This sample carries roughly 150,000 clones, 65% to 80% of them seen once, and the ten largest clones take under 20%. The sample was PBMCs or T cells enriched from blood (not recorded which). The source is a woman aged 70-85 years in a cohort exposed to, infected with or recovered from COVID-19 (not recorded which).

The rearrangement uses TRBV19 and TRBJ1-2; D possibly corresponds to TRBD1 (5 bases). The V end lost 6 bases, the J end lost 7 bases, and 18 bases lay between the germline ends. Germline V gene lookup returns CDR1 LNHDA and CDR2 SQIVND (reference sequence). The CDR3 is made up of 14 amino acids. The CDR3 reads CASRLDSVDSGYTF. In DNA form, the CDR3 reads TGTGCCAGTAGACTTGATTCCGTCGACAGTGGCTACACCTTC.

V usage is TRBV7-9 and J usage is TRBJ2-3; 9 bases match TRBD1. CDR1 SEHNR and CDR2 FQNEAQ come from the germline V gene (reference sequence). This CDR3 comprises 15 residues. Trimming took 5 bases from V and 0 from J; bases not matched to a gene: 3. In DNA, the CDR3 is TGTGCCAGCAGCGTCGGGACAGGGAGCACAGATACGCAGTATTTT. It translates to CASSVGTGSTDTQYF. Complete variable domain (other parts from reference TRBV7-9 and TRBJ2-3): DTGVSQNPRHKITKRGQNVTFRCDPISEHNRLYWYRQTLGQGPEFLTYFQNEAQLEKSRLLSDRFSAERPKGSFSTLEIQRTEQGDSAMYLCASSVGTGSTDTQYFGPGTRLTVL.

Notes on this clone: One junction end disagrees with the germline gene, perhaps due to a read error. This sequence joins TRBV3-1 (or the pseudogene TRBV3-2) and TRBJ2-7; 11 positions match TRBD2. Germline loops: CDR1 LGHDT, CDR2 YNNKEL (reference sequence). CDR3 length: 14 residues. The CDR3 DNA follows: TGTGCCAGCAGCCAAGAACTAGCGGGAGTGTTTAAGGACTTC. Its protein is CASSQELAGVFKDF.

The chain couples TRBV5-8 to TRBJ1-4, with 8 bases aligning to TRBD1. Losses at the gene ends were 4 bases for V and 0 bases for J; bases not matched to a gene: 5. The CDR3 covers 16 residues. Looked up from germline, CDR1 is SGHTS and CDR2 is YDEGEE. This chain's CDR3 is CASSPGQVATNEKLFF. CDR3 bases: TGTGCCAGCAGCCCGGGACAGGTTGCAACTAATGAAAAACTGTTTTTT.

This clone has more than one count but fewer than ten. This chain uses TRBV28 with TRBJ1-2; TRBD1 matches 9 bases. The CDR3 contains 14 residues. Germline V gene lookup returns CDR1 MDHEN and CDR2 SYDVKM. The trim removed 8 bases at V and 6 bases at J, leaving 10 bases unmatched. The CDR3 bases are TGTGCCAGCGGAGACAGGGGGTACCTCCATGGCTACACCTTC. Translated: CASGDRGYLHGYTF.

As DNA, the CDR3 is TGTGCCAGCAGTCAAGGGGTGGACTATGGCTACACCTTC. It specifies CASSQGVDYGYTF. The gene calls are TRBV12-3 or TRBV12-4 and TRBJ1-2; perhaps TRBD1 as D (5 bases). The CDR3 is 13 amino acids. Trimming took 5 bases from V and 3 from J, leaving 10 bases between them.

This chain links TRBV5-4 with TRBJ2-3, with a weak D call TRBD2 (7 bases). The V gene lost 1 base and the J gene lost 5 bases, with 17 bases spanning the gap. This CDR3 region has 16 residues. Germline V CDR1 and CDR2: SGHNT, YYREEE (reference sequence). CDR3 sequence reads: CASSLSVGGGRDTQYF. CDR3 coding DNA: TGTGCCAGCAGCTTGTCTGTGGGAGGGGGGCGAGATACGCAGTATTTT.

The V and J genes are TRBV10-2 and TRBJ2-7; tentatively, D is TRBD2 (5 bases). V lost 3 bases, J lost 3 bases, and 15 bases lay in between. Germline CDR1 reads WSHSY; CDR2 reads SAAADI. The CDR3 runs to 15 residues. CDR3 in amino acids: CASSDPMVRDYEQYF. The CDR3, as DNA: TGCGCCAGCAGTGACCCGATGGTCCGGGACTACGAGCAGTACTTC.

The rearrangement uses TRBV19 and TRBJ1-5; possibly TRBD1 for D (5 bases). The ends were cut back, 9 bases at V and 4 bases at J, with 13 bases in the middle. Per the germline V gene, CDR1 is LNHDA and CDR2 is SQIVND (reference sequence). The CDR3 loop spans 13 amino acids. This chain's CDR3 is CASLGGGNQPQHF. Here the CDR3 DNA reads TGTGCCAGCCTCGGGGGGGGGAATCAGCCCCAGCATTTT.